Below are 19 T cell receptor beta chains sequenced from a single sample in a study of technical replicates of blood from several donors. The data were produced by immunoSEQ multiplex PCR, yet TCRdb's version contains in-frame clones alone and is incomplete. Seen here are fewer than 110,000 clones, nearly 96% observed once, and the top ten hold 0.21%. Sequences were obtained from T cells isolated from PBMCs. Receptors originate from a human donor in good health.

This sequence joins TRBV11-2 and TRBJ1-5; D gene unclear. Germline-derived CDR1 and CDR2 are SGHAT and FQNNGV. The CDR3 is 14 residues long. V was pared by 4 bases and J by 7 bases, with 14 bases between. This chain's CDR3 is CASSSVASRQPQHF. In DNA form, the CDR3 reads TGTGCCAGCAGCTCCGTTGCCAGTCGCCAGCCCCAGCATTTT.

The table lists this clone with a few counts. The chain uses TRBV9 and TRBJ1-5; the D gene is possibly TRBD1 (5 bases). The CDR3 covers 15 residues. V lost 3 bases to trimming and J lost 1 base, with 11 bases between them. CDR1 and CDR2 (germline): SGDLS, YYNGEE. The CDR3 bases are TGTGCCAGCAGCGCAGGACATATGAGCAATCAGCCCCAGCATTTT. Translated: CASSAGHMSNQPQHF. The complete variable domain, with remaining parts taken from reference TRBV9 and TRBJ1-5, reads DSGVTQTPKHLITATGQRVTLRCSPRSGDLSVYWYQQSLDQGLQFLIQYYNGEERAKGNILERFSAQQFPDLHSELNLSSLELGDSALYFCASSAGHMSNQPQHFGDGTRLSIL.

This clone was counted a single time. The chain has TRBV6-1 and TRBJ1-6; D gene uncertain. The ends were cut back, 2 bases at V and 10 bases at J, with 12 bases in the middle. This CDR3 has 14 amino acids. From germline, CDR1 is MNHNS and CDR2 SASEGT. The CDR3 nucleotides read TGTGCCAGCAGTGAACGTTGGGCGAAATCACCCCTCCACTTT. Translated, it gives CASSERWAKSPLHF.

CDR3 amino acids: CASSQEPVQPQHF. The DNA of the CDR3 is TGCGCCAGCAGCCAAGAACCGGTTCAGCCCCAGCATTTT. The gene calls are TRBV4-1 and TRBJ1-5; D gene ambiguous. CDR3 length: 13 amino acids. Germline CDR1 reads MGHRA; CDR2 reads YSYEKL. With 0 bases removed from V and 6 bases from J, the gap between germline ends came to 6 bases.

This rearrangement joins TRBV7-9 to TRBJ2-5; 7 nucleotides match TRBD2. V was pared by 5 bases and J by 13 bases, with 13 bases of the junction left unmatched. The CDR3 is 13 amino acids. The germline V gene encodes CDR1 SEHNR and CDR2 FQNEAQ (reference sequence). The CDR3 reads CASSQGLSRSGYF. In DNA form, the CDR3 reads TGTGCCAGCAGCCAGGGACTATCCCGGAGTGGGTACTTC.

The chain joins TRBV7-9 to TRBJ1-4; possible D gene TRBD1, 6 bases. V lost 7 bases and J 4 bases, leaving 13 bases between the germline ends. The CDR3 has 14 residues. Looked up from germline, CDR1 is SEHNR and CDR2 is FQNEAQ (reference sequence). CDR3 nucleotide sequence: TGTGCCAGCACCAGGGACATTCATAATGAAAAACTGTTTTTT. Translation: CASTRDIHNEKLFF.

The CDR3 coding sequence is TGTGCCAGCAGAGCCCCAGCAGGGTCCAATGGCTACACCTTC. Protein product: CASRAPAGSNGYTF. The V gene is TRBV6-5, the J gene TRBJ1-2, with D possibly matching TRBD1 (5 bases). This CDR3 has 14 amino acids. Germline V gives CDR1 MNHEY, CDR2 SVGAGI. Trimming pared 6 bases from V and 6 bases from J, leaving 17 bases between.

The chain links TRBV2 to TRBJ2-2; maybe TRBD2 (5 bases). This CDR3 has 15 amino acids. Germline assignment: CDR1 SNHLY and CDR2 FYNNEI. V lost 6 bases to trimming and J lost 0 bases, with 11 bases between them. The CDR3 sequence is CASRPEGTNTGELFF. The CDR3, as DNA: TGTGCCAGCAGGCCCGAGGGTACGAACACCGGGGAGCTGTTTTTT.

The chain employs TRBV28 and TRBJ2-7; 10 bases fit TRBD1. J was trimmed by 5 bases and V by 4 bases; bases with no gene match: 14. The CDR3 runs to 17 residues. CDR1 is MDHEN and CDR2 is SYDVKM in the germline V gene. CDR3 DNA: TGTGCCAGCAGTTCTGCGGGTCGGGGACAGGGGACTAACGAGCAGTACTTC. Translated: CASSSAGRGQGTNEQYF. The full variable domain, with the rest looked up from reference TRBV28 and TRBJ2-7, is DVKVTQSSRYLVKRTGEKVFLECVQDMDHENMFWYRQDPGLGLRLIYFSYDVKMKEKGDIPEGYSVSREKKERFSLILESASTNQTSMYLCASSSAGRGQGTNEQYFGPGTRLTVT.

CDR3 loop: CAISAGRVPSQETQYF. The CDR3 DNA reads as TGTGCCATCAGTGCTGGCAGGGTACCCTCCCAAGAGACCCAGTACTTC. V is TRBV10-3 and J is TRBJ2-5, with a tentative D call TRBD1 (5 bases). In germline, CDR1 is ENHRY, CDR2 SYGVKD. The CDR3 covers 16 residues. V lost 4 bases to trimming and J lost 1 base, with 16 bases between them.

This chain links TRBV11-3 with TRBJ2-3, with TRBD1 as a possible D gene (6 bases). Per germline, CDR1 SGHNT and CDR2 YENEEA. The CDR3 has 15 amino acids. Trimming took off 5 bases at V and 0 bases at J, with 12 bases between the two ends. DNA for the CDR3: TGTGCCAGCAGCCCCGACAGGCCTAGCACAGATACGCAGTATTTT. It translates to CASSPDRPSTDTQYF.

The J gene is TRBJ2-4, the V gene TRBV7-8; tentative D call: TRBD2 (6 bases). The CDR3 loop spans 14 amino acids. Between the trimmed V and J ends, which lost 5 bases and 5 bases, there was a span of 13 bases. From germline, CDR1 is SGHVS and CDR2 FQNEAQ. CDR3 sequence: CASSPWGEENIQYF. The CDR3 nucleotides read TGTGCCAGCAGCCCTTGGGGGGAGGAAAACATTCAGTACTTC.

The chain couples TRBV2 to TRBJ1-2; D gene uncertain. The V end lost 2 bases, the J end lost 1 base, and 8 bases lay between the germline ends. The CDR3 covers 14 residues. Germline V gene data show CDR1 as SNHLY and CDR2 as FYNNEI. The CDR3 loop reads CASSEYGVNYGYTF. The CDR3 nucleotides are TGTGCCAGCAGTGAATACGGAGTTAACTATGGCTACACCTTC.

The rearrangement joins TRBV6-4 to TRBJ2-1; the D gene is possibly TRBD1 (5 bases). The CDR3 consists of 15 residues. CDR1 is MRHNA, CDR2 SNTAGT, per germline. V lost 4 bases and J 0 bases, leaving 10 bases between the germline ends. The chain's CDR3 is CASSVQGYSYNEQFF. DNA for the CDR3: TGTGCCAGCAGTGTTCAGGGCTACTCCTACAATGAGCAGTTCTTC.

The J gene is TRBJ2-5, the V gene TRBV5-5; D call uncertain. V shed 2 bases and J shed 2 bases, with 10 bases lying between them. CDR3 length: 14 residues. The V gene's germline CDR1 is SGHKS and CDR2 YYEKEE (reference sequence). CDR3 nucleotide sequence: TGTGCCAGCAGCTTAGTATCGAGACAAGAGACCCAGTACTTC. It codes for CASSLVSRQETQYF.

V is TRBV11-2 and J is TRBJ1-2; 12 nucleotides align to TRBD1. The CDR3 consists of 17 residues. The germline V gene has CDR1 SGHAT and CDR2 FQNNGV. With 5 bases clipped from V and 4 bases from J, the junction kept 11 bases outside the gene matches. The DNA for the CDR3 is TGTGCCAGCAGCGTCTCTCGGGACAGGGGGCTCTTCTATGGCTACACCTTC. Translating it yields CASSVSRDRGLFYGYTF.

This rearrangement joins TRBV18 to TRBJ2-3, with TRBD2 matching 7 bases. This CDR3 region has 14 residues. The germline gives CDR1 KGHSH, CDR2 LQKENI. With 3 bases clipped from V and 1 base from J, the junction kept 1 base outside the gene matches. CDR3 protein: CASSPLAGTDTQYF. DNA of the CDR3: TGTGCCAGCTCACCCCTAGCGGGCACAGATACGCAGTATTTT.

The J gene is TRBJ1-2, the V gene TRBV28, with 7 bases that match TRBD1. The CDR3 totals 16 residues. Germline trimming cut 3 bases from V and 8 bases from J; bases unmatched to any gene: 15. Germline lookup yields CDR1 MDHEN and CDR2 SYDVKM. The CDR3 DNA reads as TGTGCCAGCAGTTTCCCATATAAGGGACAGATGGGGGGCTACACCTTC. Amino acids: CASSFPYKGQMGGYTF.

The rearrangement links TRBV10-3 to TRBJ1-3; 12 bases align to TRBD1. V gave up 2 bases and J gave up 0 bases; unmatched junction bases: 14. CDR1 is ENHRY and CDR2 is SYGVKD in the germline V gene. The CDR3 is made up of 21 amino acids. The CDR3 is CAISETLAGTGGLRSGNTIYF. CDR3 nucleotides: TGTGCCATCAGTGAGACCCTAGCCGGGACAGGGGGCCTTCGCTCTGGAAACACCATATATTTT.